Listed below are T cell receptor beta chains from one sample, sequenced in a study of PD-1 blockade in classical Hodgkin lymphoma. TCRdb's table, derived via immunoSEQ multiplex PCR, lists solely in-frame clones and lacks some. The sample shows about 60,000 clones, just over 90% of them seen only once. The sample in question was peripheral blood mononuclear cells (PBMCs), obtained before the fourth cycle of nivolumab. Receptors originate from a human donor with classical Hodgkin lymphoma. Both conserved end residues are part of each CDR3. D genes are given only for firm matches. Expanded clones get a size class; other rows say once, few or many, or leave the size out.

V gene: TRBV10-3
J gene: TRBJ2-7
D gene: NA
clone size: NA
CDR3 DNA: TGTGCCACCGCCGGATTTTCGGACGAGCAGTACTTC
CDR3 protein: CATAGFSDEQYF

V gene: TRBV6-5
J gene: TRBJ2-3
D gene: NA
clone size: few
CDR3 DNA: TGTGCCAGCAGTTACCTAGGCTCTAGCACAGATACGCAGTATTTT
CDR3 protein: CASSYLGSSTDTQYF

V gene: TRBV11-2
J gene: TRBJ2-1
D gene: NA
clone size: NA
CDR3 DNA: TGTGCCAGCAGCTTCCTCGATGAGCAGTTCTTC
CDR3 protein: CASSFLDEQFF

V gene: TRBV28
J gene: TRBJ2-3
D gene: NA
clone size: NA
CDR3 DNA: TGTGCCAGCAGTCTTAGGGGCGGGGCCACAGATACGCAGTATTTT
CDR3 protein: CASSLRGGATDTQYF

V gene: TRBV5-1
J gene: TRBJ1-1
D gene: NA
clone size: medium-sized
CDR3 DNA: TGCGCCAGCCGAAGGGAAAGCCAGAACACTGAAGCTTTCTTT
CDR3 protein: CASRRESQNTEAFF

V gene: TRBV6-5
J gene: TRBJ2-1
D gene: TRBD2
clone size: NA
CDR3 DNA: TGTGCCAGCAGAAAACTAGCGGGGGACTACAATGAGCAGTTCTTC
CDR3 protein: CASRKLAGDYNEQFF

V gene: TRBV28
J gene: TRBJ2-7
D gene: NA
clone size: NA
CDR3 DNA: TGTGCCAGCAGTTTACGGGGTGGTAGCTCCCGCTACGAGCAGTACTTC
CDR3 protein: CASSLRGGSSRYEQYF

V gene: TRBV15
J gene: TRBJ1-4
D gene: TRBD1
clone size: NA
CDR3 DNA: TGTGCCACCTCAGGGGGGGGTACTAATGAAAAACTGTTTTTT
CDR3 protein: CATSGGGTNEKLFF

V gene: TRBV4-2
J gene: TRBJ2-7
D gene: NA
clone size: NA
CDR3 DNA: TGTGCCAGCAGCCTAAATCGGGACTCAACCTACGAGCAGTACTTC
CDR3 protein: CASSLNRDSTYEQYF

V gene: TRBV4-1
J gene: TRBJ2-7
D gene: TRBD2
clone size: NA
CDR3 DNA: TGCGCCAGCAGCCAAGTAGTAACTAGCGGGAGTTCCTACGAGCAGTACTTC
CDR3 protein: CASSQVVTSGSSYEQYF

V gene: TRBV9
J gene: TRBJ1-1
D gene: NA
clone size: NA
CDR3 DNA: TGTGCCAGCAGCGTAGTTGGGGGCGTCGGAGAAGCTTTCTTT
CDR3 protein: CASSVVGGVGEAFF

V gene: TRBV2
J gene: TRBJ2-5
D gene: NA
clone size: NA
CDR3 DNA: TGTGCCAGCAGTGGCCAGGTTTCGGGCAGGCAGACCCAGTACTTC
CDR3 protein: CASSGQVSGRQTQYF

V gene: TRBV27
J gene: TRBJ2-7
D gene: NA
clone size: NA
CDR3 DNA: TGTGCCAGCAGTTTATCGTTCAGTTCTTACGAGCAGTACTTC
CDR3 protein: CASSLSFSSYEQYF

V gene: TRBV10-3
J gene: TRBJ2-1
D gene: TRBD2
clone size: NA
CDR3 DNA: TGTGCCATCAGTACCGCGGGACTAGCGCAAAAGAGCTCCTACAATGAGCAGTTCTTC
CDR3 protein: CAISTAGLAQKSSYNEQFF

V gene: TRBV6-6
J gene: TRBJ1-1
D gene: NA
clone size: NA
CDR3 DNA: TGTGCCAGCAGTTATGGTCGGGAGCGGGACACTGAAGCTTTCTTT
CDR3 protein: CASSYGRERDTEAFF

V gene: TRBV27
J gene: TRBJ2-1
D gene: TRBD2
clone size: NA
CDR3 DNA: TGTGCCAGCAGCCGCGGGACTAGCGGCAACAATGAGCAGTTCTTC
CDR3 protein: CASSRGTSGNNEQFF

V gene: TRBV6-6
J gene: TRBJ1-6
D gene: NA
clone size: NA
CDR3 DNA: TGTGCCAGCAGTCAGGAGGGTTTCCCCAATTCACCCCTCCACTTT
CDR3 protein: CASSQEGFPNSPLHF

V gene: TRBV7-9
J gene: TRBJ2-7
D gene: TRBD2
clone size: NA
CDR3 DNA: TGTGCCAGCAGGGTCCTAGCGGGAGGGCCCGACGAGCAGTACTTC
CDR3 protein: CASRVLAGGPDEQYF

V gene: TRBV15
J gene: TRBJ2-7
D gene: NA
clone size: NA
CDR3 DNA: TGTGCCACCAGCGCACGACTAGAGGACTACGAGCAGTACTTC
CDR3 protein: CATSARLEDYEQYF

V gene: TRBV18
J gene: TRBJ2-3
D gene: TRBD1
clone size: NA
CDR3 DNA: TGTGCCAGCTCAGCTCTGGGGGACAGGTTTGCAGATACGCAGTATTTT
CDR3 protein: CASSALGDRFADTQYF

V gene: TRBV2
J gene: TRBJ2-1
D gene: TRBD2
clone size: NA
CDR3 DNA: TGTGCCAGCAGTGGGGTTGGACTAGCGGTCCCCAGCTCCTACAATGAGCAGTTCTTC
CDR3 protein: CASSGVGLAVPSSYNEQFF

V gene: TRBV7-5
J gene: TRBJ1-4
D gene: NA
clone size: NA
CDR3 DNA: TGTGCCAGAAGCCCCCAGGGGGCCCCTCGGGAAAAACTGTTTTTT
CDR3 protein: CARSPQGAPREKLFF

V gene: TRBV28
J gene: TRBJ2-5
D gene: NA
clone size: NA
CDR3 DNA: TGTGCCAGCAGGAAATATGGAACGCCCCAGTACTTC
CDR3 protein: CASRKYGTPQYF

V gene: TRBV5-6
J gene: TRBJ2-7
D gene: TRBD2
clone size: NA
CDR3 DNA: TGTGCCAGCAGCCAACTAGCGGGAGGGACCTACGAGCAGTACTTC
CDR3 protein: CASSQLAGGTYEQYF

V gene: TRBV21-1
J gene: TRBJ1-3
D gene: NA
clone size: NA
CDR3 DNA: TGTGCCAGCAGCGAGTTACCGGGCGGCACCATATATTTT
CDR3 protein: CASSELPGGTIYF

V gene: TRBV14
J gene: TRBJ2-7
D gene: TRBD1
clone size: NA
CDR3 DNA: TGTGCCAGCAGCCAAGACCGGGACAGGGGGCCCAGGAGCTCCTACGAGCAGTACTTC
CDR3 protein: CASSQDRDRGPRSSYEQYF

V gene: TRBV4-1
J gene: TRBJ1-2
D gene: NA
clone size: NA
CDR3 DNA: TGCGCCAGCAGCCAAGTCGGGAAAACCGACTATGGCTACACCTTC
CDR3 protein: CASSQVGKTDYGYTF

V gene: TRBV28
J gene: TRBJ2-5
D gene: NA
clone size: NA
CDR3 DNA: TGTGCCAGCAGTTTAAGGGGTGCGGAGACCCAGTACTTC
CDR3 protein: CASSLRGAETQYF

V gene: TRBV5-1
J gene: TRBJ1-2
D gene: NA
clone size: once
CDR3 DNA: TGCGCCAGCAGCTTGGGGGGGACACAAGGAGGAGGCTACACCTTC
CDR3 protein: CASSLGGTQGGGYTF

V gene: TRBV6-4
J gene: TRBJ1-5
D gene: NA
clone size: NA
CDR3 DNA: TGTGCCAGCAGTGGTAGAGGGCAACAGCCCCAGCATTTT
CDR3 protein: CASSGRGQQPQHF

V gene: TRBV2
J gene: TRBJ2-2
D gene: NA
clone size: once
CDR3 DNA: TGTGCCAGCAGTGAAGCTAGCGCCTCGAACACCGGGGAGCTGTTTTTT
CDR3 protein: CASSEASASNTGELFF

V gene: TRBV19
J gene: TRBJ1-3
D gene: TRBD1
clone size: NA
CDR3 DNA: TGTGCCAGTAGGCGACAGGGCTACTCTGGAAACACCATATATTTT
CDR3 protein: CASRRQGYSGNTIYF

V gene: TRBV6-4
J gene: TRBJ2-2
D gene: NA
clone size: NA
CDR3 DNA: TGTGCCAGCAGTGAGACGGTGGCCGGGGAGCTGTTTTTT
CDR3 protein: CASSETVAGELFF

V gene: TRBV6-6
J gene: TRBJ2-7
D gene: TRBD1
clone size: NA
CDR3 DNA: TGTGCCAGCAGGGGGACAGCCTCCTCCTACGAGCAGTACTTC
CDR3 protein: CASRGTASSYEQYF

V gene: TRBV19
J gene: TRBJ2-2
D gene: NA
clone size: once
CDR3 DNA: TGTGCCACCAGCCTCCGGGACCCCCGGGACACCGGGGAGCTGTTTTTT
CDR3 protein: CATSLRDPRDTGELFF

V gene: TRBV10-3
J gene: TRBJ1-1
D gene: NA
clone size: NA
CDR3 DNA: TGTGCCATCAGTCAGGGGAACACTGAAGCTTTCTTT
CDR3 protein: CAISQGNTEAFF

V gene: TRBV6-1
J gene: TRBJ2-1
D gene: TRBD2
clone size: NA
CDR3 DNA: TGTGCCAGCAGTGAGGGGGGGATTTTCAATGAGCAGTTCTTC
CDR3 protein: CASSEGGIFNEQFF

V gene: TRBV6-5
J gene: TRBJ2-7
D gene: NA
clone size: NA
CDR3 DNA: TGTGCCAGCAGCCCAGGAGGTTTTACCTACGAGCAGTACTTC
CDR3 protein: CASSPGGFTYEQYF

V gene: TRBV11-2
J gene: TRBJ2-5
D gene: TRBD2
clone size: NA
CDR3 DNA: TGTGCCAGCAAAGTAGGGAGGTCACTAGCGGGAAAGGCAGAAACCCAGTACTTC
CDR3 protein: CASKVGRSLAGKAETQYF

V gene: TRBV14
J gene: TRBJ1-1
D gene: NA
clone size: once
CDR3 DNA: TGTGCCAGCAGCAATACACCGAACACTGAAGCTTTCTTT
CDR3 protein: CASSNTPNTEAFF

V gene: TRBV27
J gene: TRBJ1-6
D gene: TRBD1
clone size: NA
CDR3 DNA: TGTGCCAGCAGTTGGCCGGGACAGTGGTTCAATTCACCCCTCCACTTT
CDR3 protein: CASSWPGQWFNSPLHF

V gene: TRBV29-1
J gene: TRBJ1-1
D gene: NA
clone size: NA
CDR3 DNA: TGCAGCGTTGACGGGAGTCGTTCGGATACTGAAGCTTTCTTT
CDR3 protein: CSVDGSRSDTEAFF

V gene: TRBV27
J gene: TRBJ2-7
D gene: TRBD1
clone size: NA
CDR3 DNA: TGTGCCAGCAGTTTATTCTCTCCAGGGGGCGAGCAGTACTTC
CDR3 protein: CASSLFSPGGEQYF

V gene: TRBV7-8
J gene: TRBJ2-5
D gene: TRBD2
clone size: NA
CDR3 DNA: TGTGCCAGCAGCTTCCAGACTAGCGGGAGGGGAGAGACCCAGTACTTC
CDR3 protein: CASSFQTSGRGETQYF

V gene: TRBV19
J gene: TRBJ1-4
D gene: NA
clone size: once
CDR3 DNA: TGTGCCAGTAGTAGGGCGGACAGCTTTAATGAAAAACTGTTTTTT
CDR3 protein: CASSRADSFNEKLFF

V gene: TRBV10-1
J gene: TRBJ2-3
D gene: TRBD2
clone size: NA
CDR3 DNA: TGCGCCAGCAGTGATGGAAGCGGGGGCACAGATACGCAGTATTTT
CDR3 protein: CASSDGSGGTDTQYF

V gene: TRBV28
J gene: TRBJ2-7
D gene: NA
clone size: once
CDR3 DNA: TGTGCCAGCAGCCTTGGTACAGGGCACTCCTACGAGCAGTACTTC
CDR3 protein: CASSLGTGHSYEQYF

V gene: TRBV7-8
J gene: TRBJ1-1
D gene: NA
clone size: NA
CDR3 DNA: TGTGCCAGCAGCTTCCTAAGAAAGGGGAATTTTACTGAAGCTTTCTTT
CDR3 protein: CASSFLRKGNFTEAFF

V gene: TRBV27
J gene: TRBJ1-4
D gene: NA
clone size: NA
CDR3 DNA: TGTGCCAGCAGTCCCGGCCGGACGGCAACTAATGAAAAACTGTTTTTT
CDR3 protein: CASSPGRTATNEKLFF